This T cell receptor (beta chain) appears in the sequencing data of a study of shared clonotypes between healthy human individuals. The CDR3 contains 16 residues. The data were produced by immunoSEQ multiplex PCR, yet TCRdb's version contains in-frame clones alone and is incomplete. The table includes millions of clones, roughly 94% detected once. This clonotype was sampled from a man aged 18 to 30 in good health. Material: naive CD4+ T cells sorted from blood. The subset is: CD45RA+ positively selected. The rearrangement uses TRBV1 and TRBJ1-3. TRBV1 is a known pseudogene. Written as DNA, the CDR3 is TGCACCAGCAGCCATGAGGGTGGGCGGCCCGGAAACACCATATATTTT. Residues: CTSSHEGGRPGNTIYF.